The 8 T cell receptor beta chains below come from one sample, sequenced in a study of cytomegalovirus exposure and HLA in healthy donors. A multiplex PCR was run with 60 Vbeta primers and 13 Jbeta primers. Produced via immunoSEQ multiplex PCR; TCRdb's table is partial and in-frame only. Here the sample spans some 99,000 clones, around 73% being singletons. Source material: PBMCs. The receptors stem from a man in his forties in good health and CMV-seronegative.

The rearrangement joins TRBV7-3 to TRBJ2-1, with D uncertain. The ends were cut back, 0 bases at V and 2 bases at J, with 8 bases in the middle. The germline gives CDR1 SGHTA, CDR2 FQGTGA. This CDR3 spans 15 amino acids. CDR3 in amino acids: CASSLTSLPYNEQFF. CDR3 sequence (DNA): TGTGCCAGCAGCTTAACTTCACTCCCCTACAATGAGCAGTTCTTC.

This clone has only one observation. V and J are TRBV28 and TRBJ1-5; TRBD1 agrees at 7 bases. CDR3 length: 14 amino acids. Germline loops: CDR1 MDHEN, CDR2 SYDVKM. J lost 6 bases, V lost 4 bases, and 6 bases had no gene match. As DNA, the CDR3 is TGTGCCAGCAGTTATCCAGGGGGATCTCAGCCCCAGCATTTT. As protein: CASSYPGGSQPQHF.

This chain connects TRBV7-9 to TRBJ2-2; TRBD2 might be the D (6 bases). V lost 1 base and J lost 6, with 15 bases in between. The CDR3 has 16 amino acids. CDR1 SEHNR and CDR2 FQNEAQ come from the germline V gene (reference sequence). CDR3 region: CASSLVETRRAGELFF. The CDR3 DNA reads TGTGCCAGCAGCTTAGTGGAGACTAGGCGGGCCGGGGAGCTGTTTTTT.

V is TRBV29-1 and J is TRBJ1-1; 7 nucleotides line up with TRBD1. V was pared by 6 bases and J by 10 bases, with 8 bases of the junction left unmatched. Germline V gives CDR1 SQVTM, CDR2 ANQGSEA. The CDR3 has 11 amino acids. DNA of the CDR3: TGCAGCGTCAGGACAGGTTGCGGAGCTTTCTTT. Protein product: CSVRTGCGAFF.

CDR3 DNA sequence: TGCGCCAGCAGCTTAACAGAGGGAGAAAAACTGTTTTTT. This encodes CASSLTEGEKLFF. The rearrangement joins TRBV5-1 to TRBJ1-4; the D is unclear. V gave up 2 bases and J gave up 8 bases, with 10 bases separating them. The CDR3 sequence is 13 residues long. Looked up from germline, CDR1 is SGHRS and CDR2 is YFSETQ. Based on the CDR3 plus reference TRBV5-1 and TRBJ1-4, the full variable domain is KAGVTQTPRYLIKTRGQQVTLSCSPISGHRSVSWYQQTPGQGLQFLFEYFSETQRNKGNFPGRFSGRQFSNSRSEMNVSTLELGDSALYLCASSLTEGEKLFFGSGTQLSVL.

This clone was found once. The V and J genes are TRBV5-4 and TRBJ1-1; tentatively, D is TRBD1 (5 bases). Germline CDR1 is SGHNT and CDR2 is YYREEE (reference sequence). V was cut by 1 base and J by 1 base, with 14 bases left in between. CDR3 size: 16 residues. The CDR3 protein is CASSLYGAGGNTEAFF. In DNA, the CDR3 is TGTGCCAGCAGCTTGTACGGTGCGGGGGGGAACACTGAAGCTTTCTTT. The full variable domain, its missing parts supplied by reference TRBV5-4 and TRBJ1-1, is ETGVTQSPTHLIKTRGQQVTLRCSSQSGHNTVSWYQQALGQGPQFIFQYYREEENGRGNFPPRFSGLQFPNYSSELNVNALELDDSALYLCASSLYGAGGNTEAFFGQGTRLTVV.

This clone was counted between two and nine times. The chain has TRBV10-3 and TRBJ1-4; D unclear. Trimming removed 3 bases from V and 6 bases from J, with 8 bases in between. CDR1 ENHRY and CDR2 SYGVKD come from the germline V gene. The CDR3 contains 13 residues. The CDR3 loop is CAISEGRDEKLFF. The CDR3 nucleotides are TGTGCCATCAGTGAAGGGAGAGATGAAAAACTGTTTTTT.

The CDR3 DNA follows: TGTGCCAGCAGCTTTAGGGGAATGGGCTACAATGAGCAGTTCTTC. Translated: CASSFRGMGYNEQFF. The V call is TRBV5-8, the J call TRBJ2-1, with D possibly being TRBD1 (5 bases). The CDR3 spans 15 residues. V was pared by 2 bases and J by 3 bases, with 12 bases between. Germline loops: CDR1 SGHTS, CDR2 YDEGEE. Filled out from reference TRBV5-8 and TRBJ2-1, the complete variable domain reads EAGVTQSPTHLIKTRGQQATLRCSPISGHTSVYWYQQALGLGLQFLLWYDEGEERNRGNFPPRFSGRQFPNYSSELNVNALELEDSALYLCASSFRGMGYNEQFFGPGTRLTVL.